The next 19 T cell receptor beta chains were all read from a single sample in a study of blood T cells in healthy people across ages. Using a J-beta primer mix together with a sample-barcoded 5' primer, a second PCR was run for about 6 to 11 cycles. Using its own MiXCR run on the 5' RACE reads, TCRdb lists one record per CDR3 protein. Of fewer than 1,200,000 distinct CDR3 sequences in the sample, approximately 25% were seen once. A further study also used this sample, focusing on T cells of mothers and their children.

Input material: blood. The receptors shown here come from a girl aged 2-10 years in good health.

The chain employs TRBV11-2 and TRBJ2-1, with D possibly being TRBD1 or TRBD2 (5 bases each). The germline gives CDR1 SGHAT, CDR2 FQNNGV. The length of the CDR3 is 14 residues. The V end lost 1 base, the J end lost 10 bases, and 14 bases lay between the germline ends. CDR3 protein: CASSLVWGRGEQFF. DNA for the CDR3: TGTGCCAGCAGCTTAGTGTGGGGACGAGGAGAGCAGTTCTTC.

This clonotype showed up many times. The chain carries TRBV6-2 or TRBV6-3 and TRBJ2-1, with 9 positions matching TRBD1. CDR3 length: 14 amino acids. CDR1 is MNHEY, CDR2 SVGEGT, per germline. J lost 4 bases, V lost 6 bases, and 4 bases had no gene match. The CDR3 protein is CASSPTGGYNEQFF. DNA for the CDR3: TGTGCCAGCAGCCCGACAGGGGGATACAATGAGCAGTTCTTC.

With regard to this clonotype: The limits of the CDR3 on the DNA are not certain, so only TCRdb's listed CDR3 is given. The chain links TRBV12-3 or TRBV12-4 to TRBJ2-3; TRBD1, the table's D call, lacks a check against the DNA. The CDR3 extends over 13 residues, inclusive of both ends. The CDR3 is CASSFGAGDTQYF.

V and J are TRBV7-2 and TRBJ1-2; possible D gene TRBD1, 5 bases. Germline V gene lookup returns CDR1 SGHTA and CDR2 FQGNSA. Trimming shortened V by 4 bases and J by 3 bases, and 24 bases separated the two germline ends. CDR3 length: 18 amino acids. The CDR3 region is CASSSTLGRGTGDYGYTF. CDR3 DNA: TGTGCCAGCAGCTCCACCTTGGGACGAGGAACAGGCGACTATGGCTACACCTTC.

This clonotype has more than one count but fewer than ten. The chain links TRBV12-3 or TRBV12-4 to TRBJ2-7; D might be TRBD1 (5 bases). This CDR3 spans 13 amino acids. Deletions cut 6 bases from V and 4 bases from J, with 13 bases between. As DNA, the CDR3 is TGTGCCAGCAGCTTCAGGGATTGGTACGAGCAGTACTTC. Translating it yields CASSFRDWYEQYF.

Regarding this clonotype: One end of the junction varies from germline; a read error may be responsible. V is TRBV2 and J is TRBJ2-5; D possibly corresponds to TRBD2 (5 bases). The length of the CDR3 is 13 residues. Germline values: CDR1 SNHLY, CDR2 FYNNEI. The DNA for the CDR3 is TGTGCCAGCGGTGATTTCACCGGGGAAACCCAGTACTTC. As protein: CASGDFTGETQYF.

This sequence joins TRBV4-3 and TRBJ1-1; possible D gene TRBD1, 5 bases. This CDR3 is 18 amino acids long. The ends were cut back, 1 base at V and 4 bases at J, with 22 bases in the middle. Germline V lookup: CDR1 LGHNA, CDR2 YSLEER. DNA for the CDR3: TGCGCCAGCAGCCAAGGAGGGCCAGGGCCAAAGGGGAGCACTGAAGCTTTCTTT. Translation: CASSQGGPGPKGSTEAFF.

As DNA, the CDR3 is TGTGCCAGCAGCTCGGACTCATATCCCACAGATACGCAGTATTTT. Translating it yields CASSSDSYPTDTQYF. This chain connects TRBV13 to TRBJ2-3, with D maybe TRBD2 (5 bases). CDR3 length: 15 amino acids. Trimming pared 4 bases from V and 2 bases from J, leaving 13 bases between. Germline lookup yields CDR1 PRHDT and CDR2 FYEKMQ (reference sequence).

The gene calls are TRBV2 and TRBJ2-4; D gene uncertain. V was clipped by 1 base and J by 0 bases, with 10 bases between them. The CDR3 covers 16 residues. The V gene's germline CDR1 is SNHLY and CDR2 FYNNEI. The CDR3 here is CASSEGSAPAKNIQYF. DNA of the CDR3: TGTGCCAGCAGTGAAGGGTCGGCACCAGCCAAAAACATTCAGTACTTC.

The J gene is TRBJ1-4, the V gene TRBV7-2; the D is unclear. V was shortened by 3 bases and J by 8 bases, with 10 bases between the two germline ends. Germline values: CDR1 SGHTA, CDR2 FQGNSA. This CDR3 has 13 residues. In DNA, the CDR3 is TGTGCCAGCAGCTTTGACGGGAGAGAAAAACTGTTTTTT. It yields the protein CASSFDGREKLFF.

The table lists this clonotype with many counts. The chain couples TRBV27 to TRBJ2-1; D gene uncertain. Germline CDR1 is MNHEY and CDR2 is SMNVEV (reference sequence). This CDR3 is 13 amino acids long. V lost 3 bases and J 4 bases, leaving 7 bases between the germline ends. The CDR3 protein is CASSFSRYNEQFF. The CDR3 bases are TGTGCCAGCAGTTTTTCCAGGTACAATGAGCAGTTCTTC.

The rearrangement links TRBV20-1 to TRBJ1-6, with 8 bases aligning to TRBD1. V lost 3 bases to trimming and J lost 3 bases; unmatched junction nucleotides: 7. This CDR3 region has 16 residues. The germline gives CDR1 DFQATT, CDR2 SNEGSKA (reference sequence). The CDR3 nucleotides read TGCAGTGCTAGGGGTGCCACAGGGGGCTATAATTCACCCCTCCACTTT. This gives the protein CSARGATGGYNSPLHF.

This clonotype has a count of ten or more. The V gene is TRBV15, the J gene TRBJ2-4; D call uncertain. The CDR3 consists of 13 residues. Trimming took 7 bases from V and 5 from J, leaving 12 bases between them. CDR1 is LNHNV and CDR2 is YYDKDF in the germline V gene (reference sequence). The CDR3: CATNERVENIQYF. In DNA, the CDR3 is TGTGCCACCAATGAAAGAGTCGAAAACATTCAGTACTTC.

This clonotype has a handful of counts. This chain uses TRBV12-3 or TRBV12-4 with TRBJ2-5, with D perhaps being TRBD1 or TRBD2 (5 bases each). The CDR3 is 13 residues long. The germline V and J ends were trimmed by 7 bases and 5 bases, with 14 bases remaining between them. The DNA of the CDR3 is TGTGCCAGCACCCCCTGGGGGTTGGAGACCCAGTACTTC. Amino acid sequence: CASTPWGLETQYF.

This clonotype was picked up one time. V and J are TRBV6-5 and TRBJ2-6, with a weak D call TRBD1 (5 bases). Trimming removed 0 bases from V and 2 bases from J, with 8 bases in between. The CDR3 sequence is 16 residues long. Germline V gene sequence: CDR1 MNHEY, CDR2 SVGAGI. Written as DNA, the CDR3 is TGTGCCAGCAGTTACTCGGGGCTAACTGGGGCCAACGTCCTGACTTTC. Protein: CASSYSGLTGANVLTF.

This clonotype turned up a few times. This chain connects TRBV5-5 to TRBJ2-3; 7 nucleotides line up with TRBD2. The V segment lost 0 bases and the J segment 0 bases; nucleotides outside the gene matches: 7. The germline V gene has CDR1 SGHKS and CDR2 YYEKEE (reference sequence). CDR3 size: 17 residues. CDR3 sequence (DNA): TGTGCCAGCAGCTTGGGGCTAGCGGATCCAAGCACAGATACGCAGTATTTT. Its protein is CASSLGLADPSTDTQYF.

This clonotype appeared a few times. The V and J genes are TRBV28 and TRBJ2-4, with D perhaps matching TRBD2 (6 bases). This CDR3 contains 15 residues. V was clipped by 2 bases and J by 1 base, with 9 bases between them. Germline V gene sequence: CDR1 MDHEN, CDR2 SYDVKM. CDR3 in amino acids: CASSLRSGAKNIQYF. As DNA, the CDR3 is TGTGCCAGCAGTTTACGGAGCGGGGCCAAAAACATTCAGTACTTC.

This clonotype has more than one count but fewer than ten. The gene calls are TRBV28 and TRBJ1-4, with a weak D call TRBD1 (5 bases). The germline V gene has CDR1 MDHEN and CDR2 SYDVKM. Deletions cut 5 bases from V and 8 bases from J, with 15 bases between. This CDR3 is 14 amino acids long. CDR3 region: CASSPTRQGEKLFF. The CDR3 nucleotides are TGTGCCAGCAGTCCCACCCGCCAGGGAGAAAAACTGTTTTTT.

The chain links TRBV29-1 to TRBJ2-3, with 7 bases fitting TRBD1. Germline CDR1 reads SQVTM; CDR2 reads ANQGSEA. This CDR3 region has 14 residues. The CDR3 sequence: CSAEDGTASDTQYF. The CDR3 DNA is TGCAGTGCGGAGGATGGGACAGCTTCGGATACGCAGTATTTT.